The 20 T cell receptor beta chains below all came from one sample that was sequenced in a study of blood T cell repertoires in COVID-19. Assay: immunoSEQ multiplex PCR; the TCRdb copy retains only in-frame clones and omits some. The data show some 130,000 clones, approximately 85% seen once. Input material: peripheral blood. All receptors derive from a human donor in a cohort sampled during active COVID-19.

The gene calls are TRBV11-2 and TRBJ1-1, with 7 bases aligning to TRBD1. Trimming removed 10 bases from V and 4 bases from J; junction bases left unmatched: 6. CDR1 is SGHAT, CDR2 FQNNGV, per germline. CDR3 length equals 12 residues. Written as DNA, the CDR3 is TGTGCCATACGACAGGGCAGCACTGAAGCTTTCTTT. It is translated as CAIRQGSTEAFF.

This chain links TRBV6-2 or TRBV6-3 with TRBJ1-2; D gene unclear. Germline V gives CDR1 MNHEY, CDR2 SVGEGT. The CDR3 totals 14 residues. The V gene lost 3 bases and the J gene lost 6 bases, with 14 bases spanning the gap. The CDR3 reads CASSYPGRGNGYTF. CDR3 coding DNA: TGTGCCAGCAGTTATCCGGGTCGGGGTAATGGCTACACCTTC.

The V gene is TRBV5-5, the J gene TRBJ2-3, with a possible D match to TRBD1 (6 bases). This CDR3 contains 15 residues. CDR1 SGHKS and CDR2 YYEKEE come from the germline V gene (reference sequence). V was shortened by 0 bases and J by 2 bases, with 10 bases between the two germline ends. The CDR3 coding sequence is TGTGCCAGCAGCTTGGACAGGGTCTACACAGATACGCAGTATTTT. Translation gives CASSLDRVYTDTQYF.

The rearrangement links TRBV2 to TRBJ1-2; D is perhaps TRBD1 (6 bases). Trimming took 6 bases from V and 6 from J, leaving 11 bases between them. The CDR3 sequence is 12 residues long. Per germline, CDR1 SNHLY and CDR2 FYNNEI. The DNA of the CDR3 is TGTGCCAGCAGCAGGGGCTGGGATGGCTACACCTTC. Amino acid sequence: CASSRGWDGYTF.

The CDR3 here is CASDNRGSFYGYTF. CDR3 bases: TGTGCCTCGGACAACAGGGGAAGTTTCTATGGCTACACCTTC. The chain combines TRBV19 with TRBJ1-2; 7 positions match TRBD1. Germline loops: CDR1 LNHDA, CDR2 SQIVND (reference sequence). The CDR3 totals 14 residues. V was pared by 11 bases and J by 4 bases, with 13 bases of the junction left unmatched.

This clone came up once. This chain links TRBV19 with TRBJ1-2; tentative D call: TRBD1 (6 bases). The V gene's germline CDR1 is LNHDA and CDR2 SQIVND (reference sequence). The CDR3 runs 14 residues. Trimming removed 5 bases from V and 4 bases from J, with 14 bases in between. The CDR3 DNA is TGTGCCAGTAGTGTCGAACAGGGTCCCTATGGCTACACCTTC. Translation gives CASSVEQGPYGYTF.

V gene TRBV5-1 combines with J gene TRBJ2-1, with TRBD1 matching over 7 bases. The germline V gene has CDR1 SGHRS and CDR2 YFSETQ. J gave up 6 bases and V 2 bases, and 5 bases lay outside the gene matches. This CDR3 has 14 residues. The CDR3 here is CASSLPGQSNEQFF. The CDR3 nucleotides read TGCGCCAGCAGCTTACCGGGACAGAGCAATGAGCAGTTCTTC.

The sample holds many counts of this clone. This chain uses TRBV6-4 with TRBJ1-5, with TRBD1 matching 8 bases. The J segment lost 6 bases and the V segment lost 3 bases, leaving 4 bases of the junction unmatched. CDR1 and CDR2 from the germline V gene are MRHNA and SNTAGT. The CDR3 length is 14 residues. CDR3 region: CASSEAGGSQPQHF. The CDR3 DNA reads as TGTGCCAGCAGTGAAGCAGGGGGCAGTCAGCCCCAGCATTTT.

This clone was recorded many times. The rearrangement links TRBV7-3 to TRBJ1-2; 9 bases are shared with TRBD1. The CDR3 loop spans 13 amino acids. CDR1 is SGHTA, CDR2 FQGTGA, per germline. J was trimmed by 14 bases and V by 0 bases; bases with no gene match: 7. CDR3 nucleotide sequence: TGTGCCAGCAGCTTAACAGGACAGGGGACTCCGACCTTC. Translation gives CASSLTGQGTPTF. Supplemented by reference TRBV7-3 and TRBJ1-2, the full variable domain reads GAGVSQTPSNKVTEKGKYVELRCDPISGHTALYWYRQSLGQGPEFLIYFQGTGAADDSGLPNDRFFAVRPEGSVSTLKIQRTERGDSAVYLCASSLTGQGTPTFGSGTRLTVV.

V and J are TRBV11-2 and TRBJ1-1, with D maybe TRBD1 (5 bases). V gave up 5 bases and J gave up 1 base, with 14 bases separating them. Germline V CDR1 and CDR2: SGHAT, FQNNGV. The length of the CDR3 is 15 residues. The CDR3 region has the DNA TGTGCCAGCAGCCCCACCCAGGGTCGGAACACTGAAGCTTTCTTT. Translation: CASSPTQGRNTEAFF.

The genes are TRBV29-1 and TRBJ2-6, with 13 nucleotides matching TRBD2. The CDR3 has 15 amino acids. Germline values: CDR1 SQVTM, CDR2 ANQGSEA. V was clipped by 6 bases and J by 2 bases; unmatched bases: 1. CDR3 residues: CSVGLAGAGANVLTF. DNA for the CDR3: TGCAGCGTCGGACTAGCGGGAGCTGGGGCCAACGTCCTGACTTTC.

This sequence joins TRBV19 and TRBJ1-5; TRBD1 matches at 9 bases. Trimming removed 4 bases from V and 4 bases from J; junction bases left unmatched: 5. Germline CDR1 reads LNHDA; CDR2 reads SQIVND (reference sequence). The CDR3 is 15 residues long. CDR3 region: CASSKGQGPNQPQHF. CDR3 bases: TGTGCCAGTAGTAAGGGACAGGGACCTAATCAGCCCCAGCATTTT.

The CDR3 reads CASSDGLGGAEQYF. The CDR3 DNA is TGTGCCAGCAGTGACGGTCTGGGGGGGGCCGAGCAGTACTTC. This chain connects TRBV6-1 to TRBJ2-7; D perhaps matches TRBD2 (7 bases). Between the trimmed V and J ends, which lost 3 bases and 6 bases, there was a span of 15 bases. The CDR3 is made up of 14 amino acids. Per germline, CDR1 MNHNS and CDR2 SASEGT.

This clone was seen more than once but under ten times. This chain links TRBV2 with TRBJ2-7, with TRBD2 matching 10 bases. Germline V gene data show CDR1 as SNHLY and CDR2 as FYNNEI. The CDR3 loop spans 15 amino acids. The trim removed 2 bases at V and 3 bases at J, leaving 4 bases unmatched. This CDR3 is CASSELLAGSYEQYV. CDR3 coding DNA: TGTGCCAGCAGTGAACTACTAGCGGGAAGCTACGAGCAGTACGTC.

V gene TRBV10-3 combines with J gene TRBJ1-1; 10 positions match TRBD1. Germline V gene data show CDR1 as ENHRY and CDR2 as SYGVKD. The CDR3 has 14 amino acids. Trimming took 8 bases from V and 4 from J; bases not matched to a gene: 7. CDR3 DNA: TGTGCCATCCGGGACAGGGGATCTGGCACTGAAGCTTTCTTT. It encodes CAIRDRGSGTEAFF.

This chain joins TRBV5-1 and TRBJ2-2, with D perhaps TRBD1 (5 bases). The CDR3 loop spans 14 amino acids. Germline V CDR1 and CDR2: SGHRS, YFSETQ. The germline V and J ends were trimmed by 1 base and 7 bases, with 11 bases remaining between them. The CDR3 sequence is CASSLRGANGELFF. CDR3 bases: TGCGCCAGCAGCTTGAGGGGCGCAAACGGGGAGCTGTTTTTT.

This rearrangement joins TRBV7-9 to TRBJ1-1, with D perhaps matching TRBD1 (5 bases). CDR3 length: 15 residues. The V end was cut by 0 bases, the J end by 1 base, with 9 bases between. Germline V gene lookup returns CDR1 SEHNR and CDR2 FQNEAQ (reference sequence). Here the CDR3 DNA reads TGTGCCAGCAGCTTAGCGGGGGGAGGGAACACTGAAGCTTTCTTT. The encoded protein is CASSLAGGGNTEAFF. The whole variable domain, remainder taken from reference TRBV7-9 and TRBJ1-1, is DTGVSQNPRHKITKRGQNVTFRCDPISEHNRLYWYRQTLGQGPEFLTYFQNEAQLEKSRLLSDRFSAERPKGSFSTLEIQRTEQGDSAMYLCASSLAGGGNTEAFFGQGTRLTVV.

V usage is TRBV3-1 (or the pseudogene TRBV3-2) and J usage is TRBJ1-4; D remains unclear. The CDR3 has 15 amino acids. V was cut by 2 bases and J by 4 bases, with 11 bases left in between. Germline CDR1 is LGHDT and CDR2 is YNNKEL (reference sequence). The CDR3 reads CASSQIPRVNEKLFF. CDR3 nucleotides: TGTGCCAGCAGCCAAATTCCACGGGTTAATGAAAAACTGTTTTTT.

V gene TRBV19 combines with J gene TRBJ1-5; the D gene is possibly TRBD1 (6 bases). This CDR3 is built from 16 residues. V dropped 7 bases and J dropped 7 bases, with 23 bases sitting between them. CDR1 is LNHDA, CDR2 SQIVND, per germline (reference sequence). CDR3 nucleotides: TGTGCCAGTACCCATCCCCCTGGACAGCCAGACCAGCCCCAGCATTTT. It is translated as CASTHPPGQPDQPQHF.

The chain employs TRBV6-6 and TRBJ1-4, with D unresolved. Germline lookup yields CDR1 MNHNY and CDR2 SVGAGI (reference sequence). The CDR3 extends over 14 amino acids. Trimming removed 5 bases from V and 3 bases from J, with 10 bases in between. This chain's CDR3 is CASSTLGANEKLFF. The CDR3 nucleotides read TGTGCCAGCAGTACTCTCGGGGCTAATGAAAAACTGTTTTTT.